This T cell receptor (beta chain) was observed in a study of cytotoxic CD8 clonotypes in ibrutinib-treated CLL. Assay: immunoSEQ multiplex PCR; the TCRdb copy retains only in-frame clones and omits some. The table shows about 63,000 clones, with around 68% occurring only once. On this clone itself: Its antigen is currently unknown.

This CDR3 is 15 amino acids long. The germline CDR1 and CDR2 sequences are MNHEY and SMNVEV (reference sequence). The V end lost 6 bases, the J end lost 1 base, and 13 bases lay between the germline ends. Whole-study findings and limits: Public clonotypes, found uncommonly, either contracted or stayed stable on treatment.

The source of this sequence is a human donor with chronic lymphocytic leukemia. The source material was PBMCs, sampled after 12 months of ibrutinib treatment. This rearrangement joins TRBV27 to TRBJ2-1; D uncertain. The CDR3 nucleotides read TGTGCCAGCAGAGGTGGTTCTCCTTCCTACAATGAGCAGTTCTTC. Its translation: CASRGGSPSYNEQFF.